This note documents a single T cell receptor beta chain sequence. The sample comes from a study of blood T cell repertoires in COVID-19. Study overall: COVID-19 samples collected from the United States, Italy and Spain covered acute and convalescent phases. PBMCs, B-cell-depleted T cells, or T cells were the source of the cDNA or gDNA that made up the material.

The V gene's germline CDR1 is SGHVS and CDR2 FQNEAQ. Trimming shortened V by 4 bases and J by 4 bases, and 11 bases separated the two germline ends. The CDR3 is made up of 14 amino acids. The repertoire was sequenced with immunoSEQ multiplex PCR; TCRdb's copy has only in-frame clones and lacks some. Among under 200,000 clones listed, 80% to 90% were seen once. The chain has TRBV7-8 and TRBJ1-5, with D possibly TRBD1 on 6 matching bases. The clonotype was recovered from a man between 60 and 75 years old with acute or convalescent COVID-19. Input material: peripheral blood. CDR3 DNA: TGTGCCAGCAGCTGGGCACAGGGAAATCAGCCCCAGCATTTT. Protein product: CASSWAQGNQPQHF. Looking up the rest from reference TRBV7-8 and TRBJ1-5 gives the full variable domain: GAGVSQSPRYKVAKRGQDVALRCDPISGHVSLFWYQQALGQGPEFLTYFQNEAQLDKSGLPSDRFFAERPEGSVSTLKIQRTQQEDSAVYLCASSWAQGNQPQHFGDGTRLSIL.